Following are 5 T cell receptor beta chains from one sample sequenced in a study of cytomegalovirus exposure and HLA in healthy donors. The PCR made use of 60 Vbeta and 13 Jbeta primers. The data were produced by immunoSEQ multiplex PCR, yet TCRdb's version contains in-frame clones alone and is incomplete. The sample yields under 130,000 clones, roughly 79% seen once. Sequencing was performed on PBMCs. These TCRs come from a man between 50 and 59 years old in good health and CMV-seropositive.

This clone turned up a few times. The rearrangement uses TRBV30 and TRBJ2-5; TRBD1 might be the D (5 bases). The DNA matches TRBJ2-7 better at its end, which makes the J call doubtful. The CDR3 consists of 13 residues. Germline V gene data show CDR1 as GTSNPN and CDR2 as SVGIG (reference sequence). CDR3 DNA sequence: TGTGCCTGGAGTGTTGGCAGGGCATACGAGCAGTACTTC. It specifies CAWSVGRAYEQYF.

This clone occurred once. This chain connects TRBV5-1 to TRBJ2-1; D uncertain. V was clipped by 2 bases and J by 0 bases, with 9 bases between them. The CDR3 totals 15 residues. Per germline, CDR1 SGHRS and CDR2 YFSETQ. The CDR3: CASSFSASSYNEQFF. CDR3 coding DNA: TGCGCCAGCAGCTTCAGCGCGAGCTCCTACAATGAGCAGTTCTTC.

This clone was seen only once. The rearrangement uses TRBV5-1 and TRBJ2-5, with a weak D call TRBD1 (6 bases). With 2 bases removed from V and 0 bases from J, the gap between germline ends came to 14 bases. The length of the CDR3 is 16 residues. From germline, CDR1 is SGHRS and CDR2 YFSETQ. The CDR3 sequence: CASSFGTRGNQETQYF. The CDR3 coding sequence is TGCGCCAGCAGCTTTGGGACAAGGGGGAACCAAGAGACCCAGTACTTC.

The genes are TRBV5-4 and TRBJ2-5; possibly TRBD1 for D (5 bases). V was pared by 4 bases and J by 3 bases, with 13 bases between. The CDR3 has 14 amino acids. CDR1 and CDR2 (germline): SGHNT, YYREEE (reference sequence). The CDR3 coding sequence is TGTGCCAGCAGCGCCTGGGGCAGGAAAGAGACCCAGTACTTC. Translating gives CASSAWGRKETQYF.

Here the CDR3 reads CASYQGGTGNTIYF. The CDR3 nucleotides read TGTGCCAGCTACCAGGGTGGCACTGGAAACACCATATATTTT. This rearrangement joins TRBV6-5 to TRBJ1-3; D might be TRBD1 (5 bases). CDR1 is MNHEY and CDR2 is SVGAGI in the germline V gene. The CDR3 extends over 14 amino acids. V gave up 8 bases and J gave up 2 bases, with 13 bases separating them.